This T cell receptor beta chain was identified during a study of human T cells and chemical hapten exposure. Findings and caveats of the study: The study found that DPC sensitization did not change TCRs above 1 in 1000 frequency. Expanded TCRs were compared with controls, and the expanded TCRs formed significantly more large CDR3 similarity clusters.

The J segment lost 2 bases and the V segment lost 6 bases, leaving 6 bases of the junction unmatched. CDR1 and CDR2 (germline): SQVTM, ANQGSEA. This CDR3 region has 13 residues. A single record per CDR3 protein comes from TCRdb applying MiXCR to the RACE reads. The data contain roughly 180,000 distinct CDR3 sequences, about a fifth of them singletons. The time point is: patch test 1, 2 weeks after DPC sensitization. The treatment is: therapeutic diphenylcyclopropenone sensitization with weekly scalp DPC. In regard to this clonotype: The antigen is unknown.

The rearrangement uses TRBV29-1 and TRBJ2-7; 8 bases are a match to TRBD1. The TCR sequence derives from a woman between 45 and 60 years old with alopecia areata. Some clones in this sample may be carry-over from other donors' samples. Sequencing used whole blood, obtained in connection with sensitization to the hapten diphenylcyclopropenone (DPC). The CDR3, as DNA: TGCAGCGTGGCCGTGGACAGGGCCTACGAGCAGTACTTC. This gives the protein CSVAVDRAYEQYF.